The rows below give T cell receptor beta chains drawn from one sample of a study of blood T cell repertoires in COVID-19. TCRdb keeps only in-frame clones here, not all; method: immunoSEQ multiplex PCR. Of approximately 99,000 clones listed, about 86% are singletons. Sequenced material: peripheral blood. The receptors were gathered from a man aged 50 to 60 with COVID-19, enrolled during active disease. The CDR3 runs from the conserved cysteine through the conserved F or W.

j_gene	v_gene	CDR3aa
TRBJ1-1	TRBV6-1	CASSFPQGFTEAFF
TRBJ1-5	TRBV24-1	CATSDLSGNQPQHF
TRBJ1-5	TRBV7-2	CASSPDRDLRPQHF
TRBJ2-1	TRBV28	CASSLGGTGSYNEQFF
TRBJ1-1	TRBV29-1	CSVYRDGAFF
TRBJ1-1	TRBV18	CASSPGTGSITEAFF
TRBJ1-2	TRBV6-2/TRBV6-3	CASSFQERYGYTF
TRBJ1-6	TRBV4-2	CASSPQDRINSPLHF
TRBJ2-1	TRBV7-6	CASSLATEGYNEQFF
TRBJ2-5	TRBV30	CAWSLSGGASETQYF
TRBJ2-7	TRBV19	CASSIVGNSPTYEQYF
TRBJ2-7	TRBV9	CASSGGDRDSERLYF
TRBJ1-2	TRBV7-9	CASSSGTGEFYGYTF
TRBJ2-2	TRBV15	CATSRDINTGELFF
TRBJ1-1	TRBV24-1	CATRASGTEAFF
TRBJ1-3	TRBV3-1/TRBV3-2	CASSQNPDSGNTIYF
TRBJ2-5	TRBV20-1	CSASGQGETQYF
TRBJ1-1	TRBV21-1	CASSKVEGVNTEAFF
TRBJ2-1	TRBV13	CASSLGFGVSYNEQFF
TRBJ1-6	TRBV5-8	CASSKGTAYSPLHF
TRBJ2-1	TRBV7-3	CASSSTGGPNEQFF
TRBJ2-1	TRBV2	CASSEDSSDTYGYEQFF
TRBJ2-4	TRBV28	CASKQQGSAKNIQYF
TRBJ1-3	TRBV29-1	CSVGVGGTGNTIYF
TRBJ1-2	TRBV10-3	CAISPQGALGGYTF